Listed below are T cell receptor beta chains from one sample, sequenced in a study of cytomegalovirus exposure and HLA in healthy donors. The data were produced by immunoSEQ multiplex PCR, yet TCRdb's version contains in-frame clones alone and is incomplete. The profile shows some 130,000 clones, about 70% of them singletons. The specimen was PBMCs. These receptors all come from a man in his forties or fifties in good health and CMV-seronegative. Both conserved end residues are part of each CDR3. D genes are given only for firm matches. Clone size, where shown, is once, few, many, or a class for clones that have expanded.

v_call	d_call	j_call	clone_size	cdr3_nt	cdr3_aa
TRBV2	NA	TRBJ1-3	NA	TGTGCCAGTCGACAGTCCTCTGGAAACACCATATATTTT	CASRQSSGNTIYF
TRBV4-1	TRBD1	TRBJ1-2	NA	TGCGCCAGCAGCCAAACACAGGGGCTCTACCTCGATGGCTACACCTTC	CASSQTQGLYLDGYTF
TRBV7-3	NA	TRBJ2-5	few	TGTGCCAGCAGCTTCCAAGGATCGGGGGAGACCCAGTACTTC	CASSFQGSGETQYF
TRBV2	NA	TRBJ1-5	NA	TGTGCCAGCAGTGGGACAGCCAGCAATCAGCCCCAGCATTTT	CASSGTASNQPQHF
TRBV7-3	NA	TRBJ2-3	NA	TGTGCCAGCAGCGAGGGTTTTCGGACAGATACGCAGTATTTT	CASSEGFRTDTQYF
TRBV27	NA	TRBJ1-4	once	TGTGCCACCCGAGGGAATGAAAAACTGTTTTTT	CATRGNEKLFF
TRBV5-6	NA	TRBJ1-1	few	TGTGCCAGCAGCTTTAGGACACCGATGAACACTGAAGCTTTCTTT	CASSFRTPMNTEAFF
TRBV7-9	NA	TRBJ1-1	few	TGTGCCAGCAGCGAGGAACTGAACACTGAAGCTTTCTTT	CASSEELNTEAFF
TRBV2	NA	TRBJ1-5	NA	TGTGCCAGCAGTGGACAGGCAAATAGCAATCAGCCCCAGCATTTT	CASSGQANSNQPQHF
TRBV21-1	NA	TRBJ2-1	NA	TGTGCCAGCAGCATCCCTCACAGGGTACCCTACAATGAGCAGTTCTTC	CASSIPHRVPYNEQFF
TRBV5-6	NA	TRBJ2-7	NA	TGTGCCAGCAGCTTGGCGAGCCACGCGTCCTACGAGCAGTACTTC	CASSLASHASYEQYF
TRBV29-1	NA	TRBJ2-5	NA	TGCAGCGCTGGAGACAGAGAGACCCAGTACTTC	CSAGDRETQYF
TRBV7-8	NA	TRBJ2-5	NA	TGTGCCAGCAGCTTATCACAGGGCGCCCAAGAGACCCAGTACTTC	CASSLSQGAQETQYF
TRBV6-5	TRBD2	TRBJ2-7	NA	TGTGCCAGCAGAACGAGGGACTACACCTACGAGCAGTACTTC	CASRTRDYTYEQYF
TRBV7-2	NA	TRBJ2-1	NA	TGTGCCAGCAGCTCTAGTGGTTCGGGATACAACCACTGGTTCTTC	CASSSSGSGYNHWFF
TRBV11-2	TRBD1	TRBJ2-1	NA	TGTGCCAGCAGCTTAGAACGACAGGGGCGATACAATGAGCAGTTCTTC	CASSLERQGRYNEQFF
TRBV18	NA	TRBJ1-6	few	TGTGCCAGCTCACGCAAGGTGCCCGATCGGGGATCCTATAATTCACCCCTCCACTTT	CASSRKVPDRGSYNSPLHF
TRBV27	NA	TRBJ1-1	NA	TGTGCCAGCAGTTTATCTACCCTCCTGACAGGCGTCACTGAAGCTTTCTTT	CASSLSTLLTGVTEAFF
TRBV19	TRBD1	TRBJ1-2	NA	TGTGCCAGTATACCAAAAGGACCGGGACAGGGGGACTATGGCTACACCTTC	CASIPKGPGQGDYGYTF
TRBV28	TRBD1	TRBJ1-1	NA	TGTGCCAGCAGTTCCCAAATAGACAGGGGAAAAAGAAACACTGAAGCTTTCTTT	CASSSQIDRGKRNTEAFF
TRBV15	NA	TRBJ2-5	NA	TGTGCCACCAGCAGAGGTGACTCCGTACCGGAGATCCAGTACTTC	CATSRGDSVPEIQYF
TRBV4-2	TRBD1	TRBJ1-2	NA	TGTGCCAGCAGCCAAAATACAGGGGCCAACTATGGCTACACCTTC	CASSQNTGANYGYTF
TRBV6-6	NA	TRBJ1-6	NA	TGTGCCAGCAGCCCTCTGGCCTCACCCCTCCACTTT	CASSPLASPLHF
TRBV6-1	NA	TRBJ1-1	NA	TGTGCCAGCAGCCTGGGGGGGCCCACTGAAGCTTTCTTT	CASSLGGPTEAFF
TRBV7-9	TRBD2	TRBJ2-1	NA	TGTGCCAGCAGCGTTAGCGGGACGAATGAGCAGTTCTTC	CASSVSGTNEQFF
TRBV2	NA	TRBJ1-2	NA	TGTGCCAGCAGGAGGACAGTATATGGCTACACCTTC	CASRRTVYGYTF
TRBV2	NA	TRBJ2-1	few	TGTGCCAGCAGTGTTAACAACAATGAGCAGTTCTTC	CASSVNNNEQFF
TRBV6-5	NA	TRBJ1-1	NA	TGTGCCAGCAGTACGCCAGAGAACACTGAAGCTTTCTTT	CASSTPENTEAFF
TRBV18	NA	TRBJ1-1	NA	TGTGCCAGCTCCCCGGGCACTGAAGCTTTCTTT	CASSPGTEAFF
TRBV29-1	NA	TRBJ2-7	NA	TGCAGCGTTGAAGGTTCAGCGTACGAGCAGTACTTC	CSVEGSAYEQYF
TRBV15	NA	TRBJ2-5	NA	TGTGCCACCAGTTCTAGCCTTCAAGAGACCCAGTACTTC	CATSSSLQETQYF
TRBV12-5	NA	TRBJ2-3	few	TGTGCTAGTGGTCCCCGGGGTGCACGTAGCACAGATACGCAGTATTTT	CASGPRGARSTDTQYF
TRBV6-5	TRBD2	TRBJ2-7	few	TGTGCCAGCAGTTACGCGGGGGGGCGATACGAGCAGTACTTC	CASSYAGGRYEQYF
TRBV7-2	NA	TRBJ2-7	NA	TGTGCCAGCAGCTTAGTTCTGGCAGGGGAATACGAGCAGTACTTC	CASSLVLAGEYEQYF
TRBV19	NA	TRBJ2-3	NA	TGTGCCAGTAGTATAGATCCAGGGAGCACAGATACGCAGTATTTT	CASSIDPGSTDTQYF
TRBV12-5	NA	TRBJ2-3	NA	TGTGCTAGTGGCCCTCTCACAGATACGCAGTATTTT	CASGPLTDTQYF
TRBV19	NA	TRBJ2-5	few	TGTGCCAGTAGTATAGCTTCCAGTACCGGGGAGACCCAGTACTTC	CASSIASSTGETQYF
TRBV19	NA	TRBJ2-1	NA	TGTGCCAGTAGTTACGACTACAAGTCCCCCTACAATGAGCAGTTCTTC	CASSYDYKSPYNEQFF
TRBV7-9	TRBD1	TRBJ1-1	NA	TGTGCCAGCAGCCTAACAGGGGGCGCGGGCCCTGAAGCTTTCTTT	CASSLTGGAGPEAFF
TRBV11-2	NA	TRBJ2-3	once	TGTGCTAGCAGCTTCCGACTAGACTCTAGCACAGATACGCAGTATTTT	CASSFRLDSSTDTQYF
TRBV28	TRBD1	TRBJ2-5	few	TGTGCCAGCAGCAATACGGACAGGCGAGAGACCCAGTACTTC	CASSNTDRRETQYF
TRBV5-1	TRBD2	TRBJ2-7	NA	TGCGCCAGCAGCTCTATAGCGGGACCTTCCTACGAGCAGTACTTC	CASSSIAGPSYEQYF
TRBV6-6	TRBD1	TRBJ1-2	NA	TGTGCCAGCACTAAAAGACAGGGCCACTATGGCTACACCTTC	CASTKRQGHYGYTF
TRBV5-6	NA	TRBJ2-7	NA	TGTGCCAGCAAAAATGGAGGGGCCAAGCAGTACTTC	CASKNGGAKQYF
TRBV25-1	TRBD1	TRBJ2-7	NA	TGTGCCAGCAGAGGAGTCGCAGGACAGGGTGACTACGAGCAGTACTTC	CASRGVAGQGDYEQYF
TRBV9	TRBD2	TRBJ2-2	few	TGTGCCAGCAGCCCCCGCAGGACTAGTCTGGACACCGGGGAGCTGTTTTTT	CASSPRRTSLDTGELFF
TRBV27	TRBD2	TRBJ2-1	NA	TGTGCCAGCAGTCTACTAGCGGGTAATGAGCAGTTCTTC	CASSLLAGNEQFF
TRBV27	NA	TRBJ2-2	few	TGTGCCAGCAGTCCCAGAAGGGGAAACACCGGGGAGCTGTTTTTT	CASSPRRGNTGELFF